The present T cell receptor (beta chain) was sequenced within a study of blood T cell repertoires in COVID-19. The wider study: Italy, Spain and the United States were the sources of the convalescent and acute COVID-19 samples. Sources were T cells, B-cell-depleted T cells, or PBMCs; the material itself was cDNA or gDNA.

Seattle's enrolled individuals joined amid active infection and were then monitored longitudinally. Germline V lookup: CDR1 MDHEN, CDR2 SYDVKM. This CDR3 spans 11 amino acids. Deletions cut 10 bases from V and 6 bases from J, with 12 bases between. Authors' analysis steps: The authors estimated nucleated cell counts from reference gene primer amplification. Produced via immunoSEQ multiplex PCR; TCRdb's table is partial and in-frame only. V and J calls and clone size are those listed in that table; D and trimming were worked out from the DNA. The table includes over 200,000 clones, 91% detected once. The chain uses TRBV28 and TRBJ1-1; no clear D gene. The source material was peripheral blood. This TCR was recovered from a person under 30 with COVID-19, enrolled during active disease. In DNA, the CDR3 is TGTGCCACCGAGGGCCCTTCTGAAGCTTTCTTT. As protein: CATEGPSEAFF.